This TCR beta chain comes out of a study of T cells after posttransplantation cyclophosphamide (dated by TCRdb to about 2016). Regarding the study in general: Using TRB sequencing, the study followed how the T cell repertoire reconstituted after myeloablative bone marrow transplantation in which posttransplantation cyclophosphamide served as GVHD prophylaxis. Because TRA and TRB clonality correlated tightly in 10 or so samples, later TCR analyses were limited to TRB. Blood from all 34 PTCy patients with 1-year posttransplant specimens was subjected to TRB sequencing. Samples from some 40 PTCy-treated patients, along with samples from 16 of their related bone marrow donors, underwent antigen receptor sequencing. In 3 patients, up to about 3 additional blood samples taken between 2 and 5.2 years after transplant also underwent TRB sequencing, as did pretransplant blood from 4 patients. Public TRB sequences were compared against a database of over 3,600 sequences linked to responses to pathogens, tumor antigens, self-antigens and alloantigens. The paper's findings and limits, for the study overall: Donor-recipient similarity was low at 1-2 months but increased during the first year, and donor CD8+ memory clones often dominated later blood repertoires. Across under 50 patients, recipient CMV seropositivity and CMV reactivation were highly associated with TRB clonality; PTCy diversity was similar to CNI/methotrexate controls. The TRB repertoires of T cells infiltrating skin or GI tract showed only limited overlap with the TRB repertoires of T cells in blood.

Genomic DNA was the input for TRB sequencing, which was run either with the immunoSEQ assay at survey resolution or with the hsTCRB kit. In the authors' own workflow: The immunoSEQ software handled initial read processing, and the LymphoSeq R package was used for repertoire analyses. Clonality was computed as 1 minus normalized Shannon entropy, and a Gini coefficient was also calculated for each TRB dataset. To infer phenotypes in unsorted samples, TRB sequences from sorted subsets of the recipient or donor were mapped onto the unsorted samples of the same recipient. This is the immuneACCESS table as TCRdb keeps it, with only in-frame sequences that have V and J called. A part of the clones is gone; compared with another copy, unresolved V genes explain less than half, and the rest is unexplained. That table gives V, J and clone size, and the DNA gave D and trimming. The sample contains about 32,000 clones, roughly 90% of them found a single time. Under 15% of the sample goes to the ten largest clones.

PTCy-treated patients were drawn from a prospective multi-institutional clinical trial. Peripheral blood and bone marrow mononuclear cells were isolated by Ficoll-Hypaque density centrifugation and cryopreserved. The junction shows trimming of 0 bases on V and 9 bases on J, plus 7 bases between the germline ends. CDR1 SGDLS and CDR2 YYNGEE were looked up in the germline V gene. The CDR3 contains 13 residues, cysteine and phenylalanine counted. The sequence is cut down to CDR3 DNA, 39 bases in frame from base 1. Comment on this clone: Its antigen is unknown. The input lacks base qualities; no much larger clone sits a single base away.

The TCR comes from a middle-aged woman with a blood cancer, CMV-positive, and with a related stem cell donor. The V gene is TRBV9 and the J gene is TRBJ1-6, with no confident D gene call. Sequencing was carried out using PBMCs. The CDR3 in this case is CASSVASSSPLHF. The nucleotides read TGTGCCAGCAGCGTAGCTTCGAGTTCACCCCTCCACTTT.